The text below deals with one TCR beta chain. As yet, its antigen is unknown. Other DNA variants within this sample encode the same CDR3. It was with 60 Vbeta and 13 Jbeta primers that the PCR ran. Some clones are missing from TCRdb's copy, which holds only in-frame ones; the method was immunoSEQ multiplex PCR. The data show 190,000 or so clones, more than 65% seen once. The sample originates from a study of cytomegalovirus exposure and HLA in healthy donors. Study-level information: Genotyping of some 400 donors showed that about 83% belonged to the Caucasian-associated ancestry cluster.

Study results and limitations: Analyses of presence/absence relied on an assumption of roughly uniform sequencing depth across donors. Researchers had no immune exposure information except CMV serostatus available.

The germline CDR1 and CDR2 sequences are SGHVS and FQNEAQ. This CDR3 has 14 residues. V was trimmed by 0 bases and J by 4 bases, leaving 7 bases between them. Material: PBMCs. The chain uses TRBV7-8 and TRBJ1-5, with D possibly TRBD1 on 5 matching bases. This clonotype was sampled from a girl under 18 in good health and CMV-seropositive. The chain's CDR3 is CASSLAGGNQPQHF. The CDR3 DNA reads TGTGCCAGCAGCTTAGCGGGGGGGAATCAGCCCCAGCATTTT.